The TCR beta chain under discussion was sequenced for a study of blood T cell repertoires in COVID-19. On the study more broadly: From the United States, Italy and Spain came samples of acute and convalescent COVID-19. The analysed material was cDNA or gDNA that came from T cells, B-cell-depleted T cells, or PBMCs.

The V and J ends lost 4 bases and 0 bases respectively, with 12 bases between them. Looked up from germline, CDR1 is LNHDA and CDR2 is SQIVND (reference sequence). The CDR3 is 15 amino acids. Participants spanned ages about 18 to 89 years and resided in over 20 US areas. Per the original data handling: Researchers report that nucleated cell counts were estimated from reference gene primer amplification. Method: immunoSEQ multiplex PCR; TCRdb's copy keeps in-frame clones and lacks some. V and J calls and clone size are copied from that table; D and trimming were computed from the DNA. The sample has about 180,000 clones, about 84% seen once.

The sequenced sample consisted of PBMCs or T cells enriched from blood (not recorded which). This clonotype was sampled from a woman between 25 and 40 years old who had recovered from COVID-19. This chain links TRBV19 with TRBJ1-1; D is unclear. CDR3: CASSTWQIMNTEAFF. The CDR3 coding sequence is TGTGCCAGTAGTACATGGCAGATCATGAACACTGAAGCTTTCTTT.